These 23 T cell receptor beta chains share one sample of origin, sequenced in a study of T cells in Graves' hyperthyroidism and ophthalmopathy. The CDR3 regions of TCR beta were amplified from RNA transcripts. The study used the HTBI primer set for a first-round RT-PCR of the TCR CDR3. Via MiXCR, TCRdb re-called the multiplex PCR reads, giving one row per CDR3 protein. The table records roughly 49,000 distinct CDR3 sequences, less than 65% of them present only once. Sequencing input: peripheral blood or thyroid tissue (not recorded which). These receptors were taken from a man aged 18 to 30 with Graves' hyperthyroidism.

CDR3 sequence: CASSGQGATQPQHF. DNA for the CDR3: TGTGCCAGCAGCGGACAGGGGGCCACTCAGCCCCAGCATTTT. This chain joins TRBV7-2 and TRBJ1-5; 11 bases are a match to TRBD1. There are 14 residues in the CDR3. The V gene end was trimmed by 5 bases and the J gene end by 6 bases; junction bases not matched to a gene: 3. Germline loops: CDR1 SGHTA, CDR2 FQGNSA.

This clonotype came up many times. The CDR3 DNA follows: TGTGCCAGCAGCCGAAACCCCATCGGGGTCGAGCAGTACTTC. Amino acids: CASSRNPIGVEQYF. The chain is built from TRBV7-6 and TRBJ2-7, with D possibly matching TRBD2 (5 bases). Looked up from germline, CDR1 is SGHVS and CDR2 is FNYEAQ. The length of the CDR3 is 14 residues. V dropped 5 bases and J dropped 6 bases, with 17 bases sitting between them.

The V gene is TRBV7-9, the J gene TRBJ1-5; TRBD1 is a possible D gene (5 bases). Germline V gene lookup returns CDR1 SEHNR and CDR2 FQNEAQ (reference sequence). The CDR3 sequence is 13 residues long. The V gene lost 5 bases and the J gene lost 6 bases, with 11 bases spanning the gap. CDR3: CASSREGSQPQHF. CDR3 nucleotides: TGTGCCAGCAGCCGTGAGGGGAGTCAGCCCCAGCATTTT.

This clonotype came up many times. This chain connects TRBV25-1 to TRBJ2-3; D is perhaps TRBD2 (7 bases). Germline-derived CDR1 and CDR2 are MGHDK and SYGVNS. Trimming left V 3 bases short and J 2 bases short, with 24 bases between. The CDR3 sequence is 19 residues long. DNA for the CDR3: TGTGCCAGCAGTGAGGGGGCACGGGGGGCACCATATACCACAGATACGCAGTATTTT. Its protein product is CASSEGARGAPYTTDTQYF.

The chain employs TRBV7-9 and TRBJ1-3, with 8 bases that match TRBD1. Germline CDR1 is SEHNR and CDR2 is FQNEAQ (reference sequence). The CDR3 loop spans 15 amino acids. V lost 1 base to trimming and J lost 2 bases; unmatched junction nucleotides: 1. The CDR3 bases are TGTGCCAGCAGCTTAGGACAGGGGACTGGAAACACCATATATTTT. It codes for CASSLGQGTGNTIYF.

The chain employs TRBV24-1 and TRBJ2-5, with unresolved D. Germline CDR1 reads KGHDR; CDR2 reads SFDVKD. The CDR3 extends over 12 amino acids. The CDR3 loop is CARRASQETQYF. In nucleotides, the CDR3 is TGTGCTAGACGGGCGTCCCAAGAGACCCAGTACTTC.

Many counts were recorded for this clonotype. V is TRBV7-9 and J is TRBJ2-7; D remains ambiguous. Germline lookup yields CDR1 SEHNR and CDR2 FQNEAQ (reference sequence). This CDR3 comprises 14 residues. The V gene lost 3 bases and the J gene lost 6 bases, with 15 bases spanning the gap. CDR3 sequence: CASSFLIGDGEQYF. The CDR3 coding sequence is TGTGCCAGCAGCTTCCTAATTGGGGATGGCGAGCAGTACTTC.

This clonotype was counted a single time. V gene TRBV2 combines with J gene TRBJ2-5, with D uncertain. The CDR3 is 13 residues long. The germline gives CDR1 SNHLY, CDR2 FYNNEI. V was clipped by 7 bases and J by 3 bases, with 12 bases between them. In DNA, the CDR3 is TGTGCCAGCACCCAGGTTGCGGAAGAGACCCAGTACTTC. Translation gives CASTQVAEETQYF.

The V call is TRBV2, the J call TRBJ2-5; 8 bases map to TRBD1. Unmatched junction bases numbered 3, after V lost 4 bases and J lost 5 bases. There are 13 residues in the CDR3. Germline V lookup: CDR1 SNHLY, CDR2 FYNNEI. Here the CDR3 DNA reads TGTGCCAGCAGTGTGGACAGGGTGGAGACCCAGTACTTC. Protein: CASSVDRVETQYF.

The chain uses TRBV12-3 or TRBV12-4 and TRBJ1-3; TRBD1 agrees at 7 bases. J lost 0 bases, V lost 4 bases, and 3 bases had no gene match. This CDR3 is built from 15 residues. CDR3 loop: CASSSGQASGNTIYF. The CDR3 nucleotides are TGTGCCAGCAGTTCTGGACAGGCCTCTGGAAACACCATATATTTT.

V gene TRBV10-3 combines with J gene TRBJ1-2, with TRBD1 as a possible D gene (6 bases). This CDR3 is 14 amino acids long. Per the germline V gene, CDR1 is ENHRY and CDR2 is SYGVKD. The ends were cut back, 7 bases at V and 5 bases at J, with 17 bases in the middle. CDR3 bases: TGTGCCATCAACGGGCAGGGACACGCTTATGGCTACACCTTC. As protein: CAINGQGHAYGYTF.

This clonotype appeared many times. The chain joins TRBV5-1 to TRBJ2-3; TRBD2 is a possible D gene (5 bases). This CDR3 is built from 13 residues. The V end was cut by 2 bases, the J end by 4 bases, with 8 bases between. CDR1 and CDR2 (germline): SGHRS, YFSETQ. The CDR3 is CASSLRGADTQYF. The CDR3 nucleotides read TGCGCCAGCAGCTTACGGGGAGCAGATACGCAGTATTTT.

The table lists this clonotype with many counts. The rearrangement uses TRBV18 and TRBJ2-7; 9 nucleotides agree with TRBD2. Trimming took 5 bases from V and 0 from J; bases not matched to a gene: 5. The germline V gene encodes CDR1 KGHSH and CDR2 LQKENI. There are 15 residues in the CDR3. The CDR3: CASSTTSGTSYEQYF. CDR3 sequence (DNA): TGTGCCAGCTCAACGACTAGCGGAACCTCCTACGAGCAGTACTTC.

The sample holds many counts of this clonotype. The CDR3, as DNA: TGTGCCAGCAGCTACCCTGTAGGGCAGACCCAGTACTTC. It yields the protein CASSYPVGQTQYF. The V and J genes are TRBV7-2 and TRBJ2-5; D is unclear. The CDR3 is made up of 13 amino acids. Trimming stripped 4 bases from V and 6 bases from J, with 12 bases between. In germline, CDR1 is SGHTA, CDR2 FQGNSA.

This chain connects TRBV10-3 to TRBJ1-6, with D perhaps matching TRBD1 (5 bases). Looked up from germline, CDR1 is ENHRY and CDR2 is SYGVKD. The CDR3 runs 15 residues. Trimming took 4 bases from V and 5 from J, leaving 12 bases between them. CDR3 sequence (DNA): TGTGCCATCAGTGTGGGGACCGACCATAATTCACCCCTCCACTTT. It translates to CAISVGTDHNSPLHF.

This clonotype was seen a handful of times. The CDR3 loop reads CASSLGLTRSTDTQYF. The CDR3 DNA sequence: TGTGCCAGCAGCTTGGGACTGACACGATCCACAGATACGCAGTATTTT. The chain links TRBV5-4 to TRBJ2-3; no reliable D call. Trimming took off 0 bases at V and 2 bases at J, with 13 bases between the two ends. CDR3 length: 16 residues. The V gene's germline CDR1 is SGHNT and CDR2 YYREEE (reference sequence).

Ten or more counts support this clonotype. The chain carries TRBV18 and TRBJ2-7; perhaps TRBD2 as D (5 bases). V was pared by 3 bases and J by 2 bases, with 11 bases between. Germline CDR1 reads KGHSH; CDR2 reads LQKENI. The CDR3 runs 14 residues. The CDR3 DNA is TGTGCCAGCTCACCCGGAGGAGGCCCCTACGAGCAGTACTTC. Amino acid sequence: CASSPGGGPYEQYF.

This clonotype appeared many times. V and J are TRBV10-3 and TRBJ2-7; D remains ambiguous. The V end lost 4 bases, the J end lost 0 bases, and 7 bases lay between the germline ends. Per the germline V gene, CDR1 is ENHRY and CDR2 is SYGVKD. This CDR3 is 13 amino acids long. CDR3 protein: CAISGKDSYEQYF. The CDR3 DNA reads as TGTGCCATCAGTGGGAAGGACTCCTACGAGCAGTACTTC.

The J gene is TRBJ1-4, the V gene TRBV10-3, with 10 bases identical to TRBD1. Germline V gene lookup returns CDR1 ENHRY and CDR2 SYGVKD. The CDR3 is 15 residues long. Trimming removed 2 bases from V and 5 bases from J; junction bases left unmatched: 2. CDR3 in amino acids: CAISERDRGNEKLFF. The CDR3 nucleotides read TGTGCCATCAGTGAGAGGGACAGGGGAAATGAAAAACTGTTTTTT.

The chain couples TRBV7-2 to TRBJ2-7; tentative D call: TRBD2 (5 bases). This CDR3 contains 14 residues. Looked up from germline, CDR1 is SGHTA and CDR2 is FQGNSA. Trimming left V 6 bases short and J 5 bases short, with 17 bases between. CDR3 coding DNA: TGTGCCAGCAGTTACCGGGATCCCAAGAACGAGCAGTACTTC. Residues: CASSYRDPKNEQYF.

As for this clonotype: Germline is not matched at one junction end, which may reflect a read error. The chain employs TRBV6-6 and TRBJ2-3; D perhaps matches TRBD2 (7 bases). Germline V lookup: CDR1 MNHNY, CDR2 SVGAGI (reference sequence). CDR3 size: 15 residues. The DNA of the CDR3 is TGTGCCATCAGTGAGTCGGGGGGCCCCACAGATACGCAGTATTTT. Its protein product is CAISESGGPTDTQYF.

Ten or more counts support this clonotype. This chain connects TRBV28 to TRBJ2-7, with D possibly being TRBD2 (7 bases). The length of the CDR3 is 16 residues. In germline, CDR1 is MDHEN, CDR2 SYDVKM. With 8 bases removed from V and 7 bases from J, the gap between germline ends came to 27 bases. The CDR3 DNA follows: TGTGCCAGCCGTACATTGGAGGGCAGGGGAGGGGGTGAGCAGTACTTC. Its translation: CASRTLEGRGGGEQYF.

This clonotype was recorded many times. V is TRBV6-5 and J is TRBJ1-5, with 9 bases aligning to TRBD1. Germline V gene lookup returns CDR1 MNHEY and CDR2 SVGAGI. The CDR3 consists of 16 residues. J gave up 1 base and V 4 bases, and 5 bases lay outside the gene matches. The CDR3 spells CASSLTGGKSNQPQHF. In nucleotides, the CDR3 is TGTGCCAGCAGTTTAACAGGGGGCAAGAGCAATCAGCCCCAGCATTTT.